The rows below give T cell receptor beta chains drawn from one sample of a study of cytomegalovirus exposure and HLA in healthy donors. The table came from immunoSEQ multiplex PCR; TCRdb's copy has only in-frame clones and leaves some out. The table records just under 65,000 clones, around 95% of them present only once. Sequences were obtained from PBMCs. All receptors derive from a woman under 30 in good health and CMV-seropositive. Both conserved end residues are part of each CDR3. A D gene is named only where the DNA matches it firmly. Size is omitted from some rows. Given values are once, few, many or a class for expanded clones.

>NA|TRBV7-9|NA|15|TRBJ2-3
CAAAVWRQSTDTQYF
TGTGCCGCAGCCGTCTGGAGACAGAGCACAGATACGCAGTATTTT
>NA|TRBV18|NA|16|TRBJ1-4
CASSPPFSVANEKLFF
TGTGCCAGCTCACCCCCGTTTTCCGTCGCTAATGAAAAACTGTTTTTT
>NA|TRBV28|NA|12|TRBJ1-2
CASNRGNYGYTF
TGTGCCAGCAATCGGGGAAACTATGGCTACACCTTC
>TRBD2|TRBV4-1|NA|16|TRBJ2-7
CASSQDWASGGYEQYF
TGCGCCAGCAGCCAAGATTGGGCTAGCGGGGGTTACGAGCAGTACTTC
>NA|TRBV28|NA|13|TRBJ2-7
CASSPGVRYEQYF
TGTGCCAGCAGCCCCGGCGTCAGGTACGAGCAGTACTTC
>NA|TRBV4-1|NA|14|TRBJ2-3
CASSQDPSTDTQYF
TGCGCCAGCAGCCAAGACCCTTCCACAGATACGCAGTATTTT
>TRBD2|TRBV5-4|NA|14|TRBJ2-7
CASSSSGRTYEQYF
TGTGCCAGCAGCTCTAGCGGGAGAACCTACGAGCAGTACTTC
>TRBD2|TRBV10-3|NA|18|TRBJ2-3
CAIKGPSGDRRGTDTQYF
TGTGCCATCAAGGGCCCAAGCGGGGATCGAAGGGGCACAGATACGCAGTATTTT
>NA|TRBV27|NA|14|TRBJ1-2
CASPNLEVNWGYTF
TGTGCCAGCCCCAATTTGGAGGTAAATTGGGGCTACACCTTC
>NA|TRBV6-6|NA|15|TRBJ2-7
CASSSLTTYSYEQYF
TGTGCCAGCAGTTCCTTGACAACCTACTCCTACGAGCAGTACTTC
>NA|TRBV30|NA|12|TRBJ2-5
CAWSGFQETQYF
TGTGCCTGGTCAGGGTTTCAAGAGACCCAGTACTTC
>TRBD2|TRBV4-1|NA|18|TRBJ2-2
CASSQEERLAAHTGELFF
TGCGCCAGCAGCCAAGAGGAAAGACTAGCGGCGCACACCGGGGAGCTGTTTTTT
>NA|TRBV7-6|once|17|TRBJ2-1
CASSQWPRRDKINEQFF
TGTGCCAGCAGTCAATGGCCCCGGCGGGATAAAATCAATGAGCAGTTCTTC
>TRBD1|TRBV19|once|18|TRBJ2-1
CASVRDRGRGSSYNEQFF
TGTGCCAGTGTCCGGGACAGGGGACGGGGGAGCTCCTACAATGAGCAGTTCTTC
>NA|TRBV18|NA|14|TRBJ2-1
CASSPTAGYNEQFF
TGTGCCAGCTCACCCACGGCGGGGTACAATGAGCAGTTCTTC
>NA|TRBV7-9|once|15|TRBJ1-2
CASSLVGLAEAGYTF
TGTGCCAGCAGCTTAGTTGGTTTGGCTGAGGCTGGCTACACCTTC
>NA|TRBV6-4|NA|16|TRBJ1-4
CASRDRGQPQREKLFF
TGTGCCAGCAGGGATAGGGGACAACCTCAGCGGGAAAAACTGTTTTTT
>NA|TRBV28|NA|12|TRBJ2-1
CASINRGNEQFF
TGTGCCAGCATTAACCGGGGCAATGAGCAGTTCTTC
>NA|TRBV6-5|NA|13|TRBJ2-3
CASSVPGTDTQYF
TGTGCCAGCAGTGTCCCAGGCACAGATACGCAGTATTTT
>NA|TRBV28|NA|13|TRBJ1-5
CAATDSPNQPQHF
TGTGCCGCAACGGACAGCCCTAATCAGCCCCAGCATTTT
>NA|TRBV7-6|NA|15|TRBJ2-2
CASSRGGPGTGELFF
TGTGCCAGCAGCCGCGGAGGGCCGGGGACCGGGGAGCTGTTTTTT
>NA|TRBV28|NA|14|TRBJ2-7
CASSWVGSVYEQYF
TGTGCCAGCAGTTGGGTCGGGAGTGTCTACGAGCAGTACTTC
>TRBD2|TRBV4-2|NA|15|TRBJ2-7
CASSQEALAGYEQYF
TGTGCCAGCAGCCAAGAGGCACTAGCGGGGTACGAGCAGTACTTC
>TRBD1|TRBV29-1|NA|12|TRBJ1-2
CSVAKTGPGYTF
TGCAGCGTTGCCAAGACAGGGCCTGGCTACACCTTC
>NA|TRBV6-1|NA|12|TRBJ1-1
CASSVLSYQAFF
TGTGCCAGCAGTGTCCTGTCGTATCAAGCTTTCTTT
>TRBD1|TRBV6-5|NA|13|TRBJ1-2
CASSQQGNYGYTF
TGTGCCAGCAGCCAACAGGGGAACTATGGCTACACCTTC
>NA|TRBV19|NA|17|TRBJ1-1
CASSLAPPDRGNTEAFF
TGTGCCAGTAGTTTAGCTCCCCCTGACAGAGGAAACACTGAAGCTTTCTTT
>TRBD1|TRBV4-1|NA|15|TRBJ1-2
CASRPDRGINYGYTF
TGCGCCAGCAGACCCGACAGGGGTATTAACTATGGCTACACCTTC
>NA|TRBV10-1|few|12|TRBJ2-7
CASSSGPSEQYF
TGCGCCAGCAGTTCAGGCCCCTCAGAGCAGTACTTC